Included here is one T cell receptor (beta chain) sequence, with context. CDR3 size: 13 residues. V was cut by 0 bases and J by 7 bases, with 10 bases left in between. Germline V lookup: CDR1 SGHKS, CDR2 YYEKEE (reference sequence). The data were taken from a study of blood T cell repertoires in COVID-19. At the level of the study: Samples of COVID-19 (acute and convalescent) were obtained from the United States, Italy and Spain. Sample material is recorded as cDNA or gDNA derived from T cells, B-cell-depleted T cells, or PBMCs.

Generated by immunoSEQ multiplex PCR, the TCRdb table keeps only in-frame clones and is missing some. The sample consists of about 110,000 clones, approximately 80% of them appearing once. The sequenced sample was peripheral blood. The chain combines TRBV5-5 with TRBJ1-2, with D unresolved. The receptor was isolated from a woman between 70 and 85 years old with acute or convalescent COVID-19. CDR3 nucleotide sequence: TGTGCCAGCAGCTTGGGCTTGAGTGGTGGCTACACCTTC. Encoded protein: CASSLGLSGGYTF.